One sample yielded the 20 T cell receptor beta chains listed below, sequenced in a study of CD8 T cells in ankylosing spondylitis. In TCRdb, the 5' RACE reads were re-called with MiXCR into one record per CDR3 protein. Of 120,000 or so distinct CDR3 sequences listed, approximately 13% are singletons. Sequenced material: blood, either unsorted or a sorted T cell fraction (not recorded which). The receptors come from a female donor with ankylosing spondylitis or in good health (not recorded which).

This clonotype was seen at least ten times. This chain uses TRBV12-3 or TRBV12-4 with TRBJ2-1; TRBD2 aligns across 11 bases. This CDR3 region has 13 residues. V lost 7 bases and J lost 12; bases outside the gene matches: 8. CDR3 sequence reads: CASTPHLAGGQFF. CDR3 coding DNA: TGTGCCAGCACTCCTCACCTAGCGGGAGGGCAGTTCTTC.

This clonotype was counted at least ten times. The chain links TRBV20-1 to TRBJ2-7; D is possibly TRBD1 or TRBD2 (5 bases each). CDR3 size: 14 residues. Looked up from germline, CDR1 is DFQATT and CDR2 is SNEGSKA (reference sequence). V shed 3 bases and J shed 2 bases, with 14 bases lying between them. The CDR3 is CSASAGTRPYEQYF. In DNA form, the CDR3 reads TGCAGTGCTAGCGCCGGGACCCGACCCTACGAGCAGTACTTC.

This clonotype came up many times. V gene TRBV12-3 or TRBV12-4 combines with J gene TRBJ1-4, with D hard to call. The CDR3 extends over 12 amino acids. With 8 bases removed from V and 8 bases from J, the gap between germline ends came to 12 bases. CDR3 residues: CASQTESEKLFF. The CDR3 nucleotides read TGTGCCAGCCAGACCGAGTCCGAAAAACTGTTTTTT.

This chain connects TRBV30 to TRBJ2-2; 13 nucleotides align to TRBD2. The CDR3 contains 19 residues. Germline V gene lookup returns CDR1 GTSNPN and CDR2 SVGIG (reference sequence). V lost 0 bases to trimming and J lost 5 bases; unmatched junction nucleotides: 12. The CDR3 bases are TGTGCCTGGAGTGTTTTTCGGACTAGCGGGGGCACCGGGACCGGGGAGCTGTTTTTT. Protein: CAWSVFRTSGGTGTGELFF.

In this sample, this clonotype turned up many times. The V and J genes are TRBV6-1 and TRBJ1-6, with D hard to call. Germline V gene lookup returns CDR1 MNHNS and CDR2 SASEGT. With 1 base removed from V and 12 bases from J, the gap between germline ends came to 4 bases. CDR3 length: 11 residues. The CDR3 sequence: CASSEGEPLHF. In DNA, the CDR3 is TGTGCCAGCAGTGAAGGTGAACCCCTCCACTTT.

This clonotype was seen many times. The chain combines TRBV4-1 with TRBJ2-4; D ambiguous. The CDR3 sequence is 14 residues long. Germline V lookup: CDR1 MGHRA, CDR2 YSYEKL. Trimming stripped 0 bases from V and 5 bases from J, with 8 bases between. CDR3 in DNA: TGCGCCAGCAGCCAAGATCCCGCCCAAAACATTCAGTACTTC. It specifies CASSQDPAQNIQYF.

This clonotype was observed at least ten times. V and J are TRBV12-3 or TRBV12-4 and TRBJ1-2; tentative D call: TRBD1 (6 bases). Between the trimmed V and J ends, which lost 6 bases and 1 base, there was a span of 9 bases. The CDR3 has 13 amino acids. CDR3 in amino acids: CASSPDSNYGYTF. As DNA, the CDR3 is TGTGCCAGCAGCCCGGACAGTAACTATGGCTACACCTTC.

This clonotype has a count of ten or more. The V call is TRBV7-2, the J call TRBJ2-1; no clear D gene. Between the trimmed V and J ends, which lost 1 base and 6 bases, there was a span of 16 bases. Germline CDR1 is SGHTA and CDR2 is FQGNSA. There are 16 residues in the CDR3. The CDR3 nucleotides read TGTGCCAGCAGCTTAGGTGACCCGAGACTTTTCAATGAGCAGTTCTTC. This codes for CASSLGDPRLFNEQFF. Combining the CDR3 with reference TRBV7-2 and TRBJ2-1 gives the whole variable domain GAGVSQSPSNKVTEKGKDVELRCDPISGHTALYWYRQSLGQGLEFLIYFQGNSAPDKSGLPSDRFSAERTGGSVSTLTIQRTQQEDSAVYLCASSLGDPRLFNEQFFGPGTRLTVL.

This clonotype was counted at least ten times. This chain links TRBV20-1 with TRBJ1-3; D gene unclear. Trimming took off 1 base at V and 0 bases at J, with 10 bases between the two ends. In germline, CDR1 is DFQATT, CDR2 SNEGSKA (reference sequence). The CDR3 consists of 15 residues. The CDR3 DNA is TGCAGTGCTAGAGGCCAATTGAGCTCTGGAAACACCATATATTTT. Its protein is CSARGQLSSGNTIYF.

In this sample, this clonotype turned up many times. This sequence joins TRBV4-2 and TRBJ1-4, with D unclear. V dropped 0 bases and J dropped 8 bases, with 13 bases sitting between them. CDR1 and CDR2 (germline): LGHNA, YNFKEQ. The CDR3 is made up of 15 amino acids. The CDR3 loop reads CASSQEVDGREKLFF. The CDR3 DNA sequence: TGTGCCAGCAGCCAAGAGGTGGATGGGAGGGAAAAACTGTTTTTT.

At least ten counts were recorded for this clonotype. This sequence joins TRBV20-1 and TRBJ1-4; D is undetermined. V was trimmed by 6 bases and J by 5 bases, leaving 16 bases between them. Germline V lookup: CDR1 DFQATT, CDR2 SNEGSKA (reference sequence). The CDR3 runs 14 residues. The CDR3: CSANVGNRNEKLFF. The CDR3 nucleotides read TGCAGTGCCAACGTGGGGAACCGAAATGAAAAACTGTTTTTT.

In its sample, this clonotype was seen a few times. The chain links TRBV5-1 to TRBJ2-1; D call uncertain. The V and J ends lost 5 bases and 0 bases respectively, with 9 bases between them. This CDR3 has 14 residues. Germline CDR1 and CDR2: SGHRS and YFSETQ. CDR3 nucleotides: TGCGCCAGCAGTTTAGGGTACTCCTACAATGAGCAGTTCTTC. Translated: CASSLGYSYNEQFF.

This clonotype was observed a few times. The gene calls are TRBV3-1 and TRBJ2-3; 9 nucleotides align to TRBD2. Germline CDR1 is LGHDT and CDR2 is YNNKEL (reference sequence). After removal of 3 bases from V and 1 base from J, the junction contained 2 bases not matched to a gene. There are 15 residues in the CDR3. Here the CDR3 reads CASSHSSGGTDTQYF. The DNA of the CDR3 is TGTGCCAGCAGCCACTCTAGCGGGGGCACAGATACGCAGTATTTT.

This clonotype turned up a few times. The chain carries TRBV2 and TRBJ2-3, with 8 bases lining up with TRBD2. Germline trimming cut 1 base from V and 5 bases from J; bases unmatched to any gene: 11. This CDR3 contains 17 residues. Germline-derived CDR1 and CDR2 are SNHLY and FYNNEI. The chain's CDR3 is CASSEETTGGARDTQYF. CDR3 in DNA: TGTGCCAGCAGTGAAGAAACGACCGGGGGGGCGAGAGATACGCAGTATTTT.

This clonotype showed up many times. The V call is TRBV12-3 or TRBV12-4, the J call TRBJ2-7; TRBD1 agrees at 8 bases. J gave up 2 bases and V 6 bases, and 3 bases lay outside the gene matches. The CDR3 runs 13 residues. CDR3 sequence: CASSPQGAYEQYF. In DNA, the CDR3 is TGTGCCAGCAGCCCACAGGGGGCCTACGAGCAGTACTTC.

This clonotype was observed a few times. The chain links TRBV20-1 to TRBJ2-1; D possibly uses TRBD1 or TRBD2 (6 bases each). This CDR3 has 13 residues. Trimming removed 6 bases at V and 6 bases at J, with 15 bases between. Germline CDR1 reads DFQATT; CDR2 reads SNEGSKA (reference sequence). The CDR3 reads CSAQLGGLNEQFF. For the CDR3, the DNA is TGCAGTGCCCAGTTAGGGGGGCTCAATGAGCAGTTCTTC.

There are many counts of this clonotype. This rearrangement joins TRBV12-3 or TRBV12-4 to TRBJ2-5; no reliable D call. The V gene lost 3 bases and the J gene lost 4 bases, with 9 bases spanning the gap. The CDR3 sequence is 13 residues long. In DNA form, the CDR3 reads TGTGCCAGCAGTTTTTCCGGGCGAGAGACCCAGTACTTC. Encoded protein: CASSFSGRETQYF.

There are a few counts of this clonotype. This chain joins TRBV27 and TRBJ2-7; 12 bases agree with TRBD1. Per the germline V gene, CDR1 is MNHEY and CDR2 is SMNVEV (reference sequence). The CDR3 has 17 residues. J lost 3 bases, V lost 6 bases, and 12 bases had no gene match. The CDR3 here is CASRPGQGAPTGYEQYF. CDR3 DNA sequence: TGTGCCAGCAGACCGGGACAGGGGGCTCCAACCGGCTACGAGCAGTACTTC.

This clonotype was seen many times. The J gene is TRBJ2-5, the V gene TRBV28; 12 positions match TRBD2. Trimming removed 6 bases from V and 0 bases from J; junction bases left unmatched: 8. The CDR3 is 17 amino acids. Germline CDR1 reads MDHEN; CDR2 reads SYDVKM. CDR3 coding DNA: TGTGCCAGCAGCTCCTGGACTAGCGGGGCCAACCAAGAGACCCAGTACTTC. It specifies CASSSWTSGANQETQYF.

The sample holds many counts of this clonotype. The rearrangement uses TRBV4-2 and TRBJ2-5, with D perhaps TRBD2 (5 bases). V lost 1 base and J 2 bases, leaving 8 bases between the germline ends. Germline CDR1 and CDR2: LGHNA and YNFKEQ. The CDR3 is 14 amino acids. The chain's CDR3 is CASSQGPGQETQYF. The CDR3, as DNA: TGTGCCAGCAGCCAAGGCCCGGGGCAAGAGACCCAGTACTTC.